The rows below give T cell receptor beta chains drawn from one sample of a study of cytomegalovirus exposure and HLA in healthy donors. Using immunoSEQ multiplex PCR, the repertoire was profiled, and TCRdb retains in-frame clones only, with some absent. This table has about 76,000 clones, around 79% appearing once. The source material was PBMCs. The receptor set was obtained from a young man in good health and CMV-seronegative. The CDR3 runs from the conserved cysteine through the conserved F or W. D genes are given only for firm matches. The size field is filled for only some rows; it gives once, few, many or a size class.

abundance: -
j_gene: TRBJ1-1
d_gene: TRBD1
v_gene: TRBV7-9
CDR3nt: TGTGCCAGCTTGACAGGGGGAATCATTATGGGGGCTGAAGCTTTCTTT
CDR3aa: CASLTGGIIMGAEAFF

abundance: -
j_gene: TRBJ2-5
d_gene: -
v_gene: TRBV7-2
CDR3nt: TGTGCCAGCAGCTTGTCCAAGGAGGAGACCCAGTACTTC
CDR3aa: CASSLSKEETQYF

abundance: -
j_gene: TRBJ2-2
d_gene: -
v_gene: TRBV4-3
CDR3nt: TGCGCCAGCAGCCAAGCAGGTCCAGGGAACACCGGGGAGCTGTTTTTT
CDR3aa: CASSQAGPGNTGELFF

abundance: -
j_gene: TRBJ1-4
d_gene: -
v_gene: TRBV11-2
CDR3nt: TGTGCCAGCAGCCTTCGGGTCCCTAATGAAAAACTGTTTTTT
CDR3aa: CASSLRVPNEKLFF

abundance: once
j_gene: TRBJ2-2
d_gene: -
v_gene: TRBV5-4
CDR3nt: TGTGCCAGCAGCTTGGGGGGGGTTAACGGGGAGCTGTTTTTT
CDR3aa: CASSLGGVNGELFF

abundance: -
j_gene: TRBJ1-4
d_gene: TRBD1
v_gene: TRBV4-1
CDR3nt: TGCGCCAGCAGCCAAGCCTTCTTCAAGACAGGGGGCCATGAAAAACTGTTTTTT
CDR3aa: CASSQAFFKTGGHEKLFF

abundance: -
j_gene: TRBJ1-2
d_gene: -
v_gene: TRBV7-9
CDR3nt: TGTGCCAGCAGCTTACTCGCTAACTATGGCTACACCTTC
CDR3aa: CASSLLANYGYTF

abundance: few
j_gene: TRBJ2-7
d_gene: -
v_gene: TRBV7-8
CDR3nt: TGTGCCAGCAGCTCCCGACACCCCTCCTACGAGCAGTACTTC
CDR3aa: CASSSRHPSYEQYF

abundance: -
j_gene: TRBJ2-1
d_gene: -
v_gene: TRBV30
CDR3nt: TGTGCCTGGAGTGTCAGGGACAATGAGCAGTTCTTC
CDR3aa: CAWSVRDNEQFF

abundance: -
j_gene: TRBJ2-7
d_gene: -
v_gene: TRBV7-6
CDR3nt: TGTGCCAGCAGCCCCACGCTGACAGACTACGAGCAGTACTTC
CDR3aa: CASSPTLTDYEQYF

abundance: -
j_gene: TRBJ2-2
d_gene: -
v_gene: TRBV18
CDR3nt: TGTGCCAGCTCACTCCCTTTAGGAAGCGGTAACACCGGGGAGCTGTTTTTT
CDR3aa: CASSLPLGSGNTGELFF

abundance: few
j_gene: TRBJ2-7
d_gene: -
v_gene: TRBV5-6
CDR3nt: TGTGCCAGCAGCTTGCGAGGGATGGAGCAGTACTTC
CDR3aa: CASSLRGMEQYF

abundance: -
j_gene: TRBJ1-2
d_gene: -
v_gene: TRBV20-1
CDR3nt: TGCAGTCCAAAAGGGGACTATGGCTACACCTTC
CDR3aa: CSPKGDYGYTF

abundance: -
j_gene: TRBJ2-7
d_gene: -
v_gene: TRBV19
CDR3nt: TGTGCCAGTAGTGGGGTACTAGGCTCAGACGAGCAGTACTTC
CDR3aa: CASSGVLGSDEQYF

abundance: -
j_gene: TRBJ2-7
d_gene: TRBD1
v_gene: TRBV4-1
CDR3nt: TGCGCCAGCAGCCCGGGACAGGGTAGATTCCACGAGCAGTACTTC
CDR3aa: CASSPGQGRFHEQYF

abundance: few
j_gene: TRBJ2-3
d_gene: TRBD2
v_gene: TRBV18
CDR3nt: TGTGCCAGCTCACCGCAAGCTAGCGGGGGCTTGATGCCAGATACGCAGTATTTT
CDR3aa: CASSPQASGGLMPDTQYF

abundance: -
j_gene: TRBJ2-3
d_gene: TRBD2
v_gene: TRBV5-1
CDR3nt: TGCGCCAGCAGGCTAGCGGGAGGTCGAGGAGATACGCAGTATTTT
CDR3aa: CASRLAGGRGDTQYF

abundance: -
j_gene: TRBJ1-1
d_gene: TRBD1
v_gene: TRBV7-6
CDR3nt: TGTGCCAGCAGCTCGAGGGGGCTCAGGGCGGCAAACACTGAAGCTTTCTTT
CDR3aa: CASSSRGLRAANTEAFF

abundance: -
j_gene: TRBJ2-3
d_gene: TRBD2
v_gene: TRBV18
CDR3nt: TGTGCCAGCTCACCAAAAGCGGGGGCCCTTACAGATACGCAGTATTTT
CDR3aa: CASSPKAGALTDTQYF

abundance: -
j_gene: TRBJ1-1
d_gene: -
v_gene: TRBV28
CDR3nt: TGTGCCAGCAGGCCCTTCGACAGGCTCCCTGAAGCTTTCTTT
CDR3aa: CASRPFDRLPEAFF

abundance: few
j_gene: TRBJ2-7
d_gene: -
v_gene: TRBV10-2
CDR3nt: TGCGCCAGCAGTGAGTCGGCTGAGCAGTACTTC
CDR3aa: CASSESAEQYF

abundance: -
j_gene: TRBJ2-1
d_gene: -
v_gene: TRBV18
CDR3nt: TGTGCCAGCTCACAGGGGCAGTGGTTCGGTGAGCAGTTCTTC
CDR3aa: CASSQGQWFGEQFF

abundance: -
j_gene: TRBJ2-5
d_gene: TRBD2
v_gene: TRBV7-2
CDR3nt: TGTGCCAGCAGCTCCGCTAGCGGGGGTGGGGAGACCCAGTACTTC
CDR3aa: CASSSASGGGETQYF

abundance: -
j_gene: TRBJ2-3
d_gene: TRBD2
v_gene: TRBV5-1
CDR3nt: TGCGCCAGCCGACCGGGACTAGCGGGACCCACAGATACGCAGTATTTT
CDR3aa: CASRPGLAGPTDTQYF

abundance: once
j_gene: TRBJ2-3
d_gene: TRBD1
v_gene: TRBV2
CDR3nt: TGTGCCAGCAGTGCACGGACAGGGTCAAGGGATACGCAGTATTTT
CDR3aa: CASSARTGSRDTQYF

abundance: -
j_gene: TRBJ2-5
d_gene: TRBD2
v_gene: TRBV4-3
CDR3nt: TGCGCCAGCAGCCAAGAAGTACGGGGGGGCGCTGAGACCCAGTACTTC
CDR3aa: CASSQEVRGGAETQYF